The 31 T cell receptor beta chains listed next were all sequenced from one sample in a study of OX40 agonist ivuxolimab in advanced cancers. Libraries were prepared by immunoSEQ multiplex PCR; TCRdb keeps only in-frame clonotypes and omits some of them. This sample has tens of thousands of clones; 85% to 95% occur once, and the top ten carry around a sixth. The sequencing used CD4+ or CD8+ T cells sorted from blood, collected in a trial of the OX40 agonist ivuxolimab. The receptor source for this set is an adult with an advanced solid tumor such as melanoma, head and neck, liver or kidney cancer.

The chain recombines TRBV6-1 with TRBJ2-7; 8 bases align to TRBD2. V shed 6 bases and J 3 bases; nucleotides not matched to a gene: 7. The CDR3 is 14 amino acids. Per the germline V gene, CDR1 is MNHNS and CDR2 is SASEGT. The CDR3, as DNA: TGTGCCAGCAGGGGGACTAGTAGGAGCTACGAGCAGTACTTC. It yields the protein CASRGTSRSYEQYF.

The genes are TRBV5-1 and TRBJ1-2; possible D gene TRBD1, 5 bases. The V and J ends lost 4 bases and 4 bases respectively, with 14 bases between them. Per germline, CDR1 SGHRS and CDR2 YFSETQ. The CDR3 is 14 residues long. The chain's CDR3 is CASSPAGGGYGYTF. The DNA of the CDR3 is TGCGCCAGCAGCCCTGCGGGGGGTGGCTATGGCTACACCTTC.

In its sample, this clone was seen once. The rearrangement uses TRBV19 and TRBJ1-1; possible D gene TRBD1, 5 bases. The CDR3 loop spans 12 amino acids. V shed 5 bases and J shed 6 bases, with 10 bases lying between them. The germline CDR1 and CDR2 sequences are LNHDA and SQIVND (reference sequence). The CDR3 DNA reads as TGTGCCAGTAGTTGGCCGGGGGCTGAAGCTTTCTTT. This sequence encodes CASSWPGAEAFF.

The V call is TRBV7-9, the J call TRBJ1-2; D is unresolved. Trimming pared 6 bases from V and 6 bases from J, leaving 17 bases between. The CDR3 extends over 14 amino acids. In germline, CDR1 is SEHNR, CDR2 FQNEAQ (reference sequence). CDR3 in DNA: TGTGCCAGCAGTTCAAGGGAGGGATGGGATGGCTACACCTTC. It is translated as CASSSREGWDGYTF.

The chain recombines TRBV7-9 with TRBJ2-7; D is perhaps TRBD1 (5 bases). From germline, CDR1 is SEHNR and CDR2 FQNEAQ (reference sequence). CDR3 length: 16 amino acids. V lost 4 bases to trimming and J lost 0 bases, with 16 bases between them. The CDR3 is CASSYIQVTSSYEQYF. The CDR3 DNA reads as TGTGCCAGCAGCTACATACAGGTTACGAGCTCCTACGAGCAGTACTTC.

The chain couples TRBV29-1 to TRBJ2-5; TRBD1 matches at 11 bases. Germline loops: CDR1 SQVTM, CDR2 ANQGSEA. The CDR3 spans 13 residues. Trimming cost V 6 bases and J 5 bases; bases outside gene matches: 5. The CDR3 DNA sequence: TGCAGCGTCCGGACAGGGGGCAAGGAGACCCAGTACTTC. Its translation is CSVRTGGKETQYF.

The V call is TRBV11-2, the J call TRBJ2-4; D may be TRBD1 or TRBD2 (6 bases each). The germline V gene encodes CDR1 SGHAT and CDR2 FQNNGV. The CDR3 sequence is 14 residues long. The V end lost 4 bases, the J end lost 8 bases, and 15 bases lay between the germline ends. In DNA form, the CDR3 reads TGTGCCAGCAGCTCCGGGACCGGGGGCCACATTCAGTACTTC. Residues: CASSSGTGGHIQYF.

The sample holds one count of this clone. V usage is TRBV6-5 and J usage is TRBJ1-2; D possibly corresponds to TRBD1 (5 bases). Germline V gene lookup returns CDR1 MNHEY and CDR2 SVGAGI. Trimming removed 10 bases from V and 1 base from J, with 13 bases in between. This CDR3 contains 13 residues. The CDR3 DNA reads TGTGCCACCTGGGGGGGATTTAACTATGGCTACACCTTC. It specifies CATWGGFNYGYTF.

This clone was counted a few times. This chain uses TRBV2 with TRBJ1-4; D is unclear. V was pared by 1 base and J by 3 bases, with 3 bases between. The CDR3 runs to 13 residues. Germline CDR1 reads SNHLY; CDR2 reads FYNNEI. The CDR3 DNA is TGTGCCAGCAGTGAAGGGGCTAATGAAAAACTGTTTTTT. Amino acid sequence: CASSEGANEKLFF.

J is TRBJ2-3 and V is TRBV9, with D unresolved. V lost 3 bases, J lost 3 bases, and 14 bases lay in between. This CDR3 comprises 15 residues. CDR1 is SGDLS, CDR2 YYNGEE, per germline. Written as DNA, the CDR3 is TGTGCCAGCAGCGGTCTGGCAGATTATACAGATACGCAGTATTTT. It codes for CASSGLADYTDTQYF.

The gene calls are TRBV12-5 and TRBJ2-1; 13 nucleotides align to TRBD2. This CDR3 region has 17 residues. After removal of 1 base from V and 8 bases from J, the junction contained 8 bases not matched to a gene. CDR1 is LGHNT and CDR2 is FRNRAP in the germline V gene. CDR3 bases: TGTGCTAGTGGTTTGGAGTGGACTAGCGGGAGCTCAGATGAGCAGTTCTTC. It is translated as CASGLEWTSGSSDEQFF.

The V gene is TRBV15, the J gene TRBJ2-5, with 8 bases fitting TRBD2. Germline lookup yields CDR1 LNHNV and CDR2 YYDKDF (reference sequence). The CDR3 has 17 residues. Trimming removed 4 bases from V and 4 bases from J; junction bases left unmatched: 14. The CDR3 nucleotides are TGTGCCACCAGCATCGATAGAGGTAGCGGGGAATTAGAGACCCAGTACTTC. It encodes CATSIDRGSGELETQYF.

CDR3 coding DNA: TGTGCCAGCAGCTTAGATCTCCCGGGGAGTGGCTACACCTTC. Amino acids: CASSLDLPGSGYTF. The chain uses TRBV11-2 and TRBJ1-2, with unresolved D. The germline V and J ends were trimmed by 0 bases and 7 bases, with 12 bases remaining between them. This CDR3 contains 14 residues. The germline V gene has CDR1 SGHAT and CDR2 FQNNGV. The entire variable domain, with the rest obtained from reference TRBV11-2 and TRBJ1-2, is as follows: EAGVAQSPRYKIIEKRQSVAFWCNPISGHATLYWYQQILGQGPKLLIQFQNNGVVDDSQLPKDRFSAERLKGVDSTLKIQPAKLEDSAVYLCASSLDLPGSGYTFGSGTRLTVV.

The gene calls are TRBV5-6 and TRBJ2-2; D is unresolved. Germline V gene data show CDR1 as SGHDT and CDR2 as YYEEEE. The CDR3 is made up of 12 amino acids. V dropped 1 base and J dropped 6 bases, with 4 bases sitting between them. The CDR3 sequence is CASSLISGELFF. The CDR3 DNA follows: TGTGCCAGCAGCTTGATTTCCGGGGAGCTGTTTTTT.

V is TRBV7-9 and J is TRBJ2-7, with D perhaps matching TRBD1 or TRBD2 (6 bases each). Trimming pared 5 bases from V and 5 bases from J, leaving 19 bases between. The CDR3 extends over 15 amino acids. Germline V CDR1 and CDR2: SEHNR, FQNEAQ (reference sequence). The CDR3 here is CASSHNRDSKDEQYF. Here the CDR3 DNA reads TGTGCCAGCAGCCACAACAGGGACTCGAAGGACGAGCAGTACTTC.

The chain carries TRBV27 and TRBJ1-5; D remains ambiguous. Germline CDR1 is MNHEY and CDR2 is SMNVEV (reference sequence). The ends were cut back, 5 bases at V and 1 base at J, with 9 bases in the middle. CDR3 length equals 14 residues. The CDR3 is CASSKGSSNQPQHF. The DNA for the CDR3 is TGTGCCAGCAGTAAGGGCTCAAGCAATCAGCCCCAGCATTTT.

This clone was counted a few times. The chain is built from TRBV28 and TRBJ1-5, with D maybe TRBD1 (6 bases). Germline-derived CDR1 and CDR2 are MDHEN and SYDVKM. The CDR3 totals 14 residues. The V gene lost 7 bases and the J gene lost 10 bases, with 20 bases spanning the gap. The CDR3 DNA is TGTGCCAGCACCTCGGACAGCCAGGTGGGTCCCCAGCATTTT. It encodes CASTSDSQVGPQHF. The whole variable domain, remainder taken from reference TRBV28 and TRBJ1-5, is DVKVTQSSRYLVKRTGEKVFLECVQDMDHENMFWYRQDPGLGLRLIYFSYDVKMKEKGDIPEGYSVSREKKERFSLILESASTNQTSMYLCASTSDSQVGPQHFGDGTRLSIL.

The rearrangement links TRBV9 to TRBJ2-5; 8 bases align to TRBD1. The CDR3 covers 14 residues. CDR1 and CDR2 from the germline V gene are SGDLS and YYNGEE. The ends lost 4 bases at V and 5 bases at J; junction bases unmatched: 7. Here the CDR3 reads CASSKQGALETQYF. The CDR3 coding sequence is TGTGCCAGCAGCAAGCAGGGGGCGCTGGAGACCCAGTACTTC.

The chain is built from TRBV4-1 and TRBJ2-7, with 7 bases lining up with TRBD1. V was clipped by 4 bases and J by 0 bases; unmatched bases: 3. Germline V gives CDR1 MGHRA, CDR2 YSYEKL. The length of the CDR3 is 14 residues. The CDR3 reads CASSLGQASYEQYF. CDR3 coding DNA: TGCGCCAGCAGCCTCGGACAGGCCTCCTACGAGCAGTACTTC.

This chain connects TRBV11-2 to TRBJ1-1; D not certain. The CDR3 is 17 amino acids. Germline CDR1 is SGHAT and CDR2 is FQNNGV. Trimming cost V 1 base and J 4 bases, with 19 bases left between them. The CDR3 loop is CASSLVARRDLGTEAFF. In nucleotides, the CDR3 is TGTGCCAGCAGCTTAGTGGCTCGTCGGGATTTGGGCACTGAAGCTTTCTTT.

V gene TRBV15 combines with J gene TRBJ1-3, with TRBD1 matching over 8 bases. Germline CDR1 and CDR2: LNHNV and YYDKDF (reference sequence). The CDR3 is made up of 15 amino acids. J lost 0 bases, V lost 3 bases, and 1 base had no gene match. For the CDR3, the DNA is TGTGCCACCAGCAGGGACAGGGTCTCTGGAAACACCATATATTTT. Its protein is CATSRDRVSGNTIYF.

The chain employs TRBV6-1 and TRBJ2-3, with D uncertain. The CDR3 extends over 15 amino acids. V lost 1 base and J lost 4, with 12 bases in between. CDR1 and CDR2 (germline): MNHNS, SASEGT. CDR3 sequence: CASSEGVMVSDTQYF. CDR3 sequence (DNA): TGTGCCAGCAGTGAAGGAGTTATGGTTTCAGATACGCAGTATTTT.

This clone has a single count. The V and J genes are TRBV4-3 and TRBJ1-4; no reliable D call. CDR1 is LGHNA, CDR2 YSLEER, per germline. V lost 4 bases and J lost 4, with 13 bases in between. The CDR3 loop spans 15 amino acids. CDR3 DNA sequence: TGCGCCAGCAGCCCCGTTGTAGCTTATAATGAAAAACTGTTTTTT. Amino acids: CASSPVVAYNEKLFF.

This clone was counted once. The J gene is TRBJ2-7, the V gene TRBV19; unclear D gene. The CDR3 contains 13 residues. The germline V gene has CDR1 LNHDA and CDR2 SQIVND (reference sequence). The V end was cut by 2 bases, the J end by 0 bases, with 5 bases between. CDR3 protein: CASSIPNSYEQYF. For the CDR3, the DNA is TGTGCCAGTAGTATACCGAACTCCTACGAGCAGTACTTC.

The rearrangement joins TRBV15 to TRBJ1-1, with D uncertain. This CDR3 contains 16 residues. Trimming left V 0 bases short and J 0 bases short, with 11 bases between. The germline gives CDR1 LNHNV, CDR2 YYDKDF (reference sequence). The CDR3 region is CATSREGSGLNTEAFF. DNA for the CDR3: TGTGCCACCAGCAGAGAGGGCTCCGGATTGAACACTGAAGCTTTCTTT.

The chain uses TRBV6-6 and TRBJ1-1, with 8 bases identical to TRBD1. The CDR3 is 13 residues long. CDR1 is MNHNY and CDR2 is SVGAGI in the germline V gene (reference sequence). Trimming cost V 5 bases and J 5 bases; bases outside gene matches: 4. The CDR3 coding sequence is TGTGCCAGCAGTCTGACAGGGGAAACTGAAGCTTTCTTT. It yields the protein CASSLTGETEAFF.

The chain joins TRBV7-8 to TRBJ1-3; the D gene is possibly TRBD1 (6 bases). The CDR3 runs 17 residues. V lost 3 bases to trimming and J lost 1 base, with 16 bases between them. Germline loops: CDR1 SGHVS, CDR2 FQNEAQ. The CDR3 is CASSFPPGGRSGNTIYF. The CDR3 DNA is TGTGCCAGCAGCTTCCCACCCGGGGGGCGTTCTGGAAACACCATATATTTT.

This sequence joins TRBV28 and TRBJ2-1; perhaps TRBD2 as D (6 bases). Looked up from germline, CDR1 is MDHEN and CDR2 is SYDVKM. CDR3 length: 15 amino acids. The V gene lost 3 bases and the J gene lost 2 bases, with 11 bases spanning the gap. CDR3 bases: TGTGCCAGCAGTTTGGAGGGACGCGCCTACAATGAGCAGTTCTTC. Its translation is CASSLEGRAYNEQFF.

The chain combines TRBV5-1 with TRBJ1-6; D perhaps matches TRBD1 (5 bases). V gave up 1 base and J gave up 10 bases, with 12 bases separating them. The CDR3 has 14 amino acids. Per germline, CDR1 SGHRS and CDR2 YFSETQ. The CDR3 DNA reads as TGCGCCAGCAGCTTGAAACAGGTTGGGTCACCCCTCCACTTT. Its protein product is CASSLKQVGSPLHF.

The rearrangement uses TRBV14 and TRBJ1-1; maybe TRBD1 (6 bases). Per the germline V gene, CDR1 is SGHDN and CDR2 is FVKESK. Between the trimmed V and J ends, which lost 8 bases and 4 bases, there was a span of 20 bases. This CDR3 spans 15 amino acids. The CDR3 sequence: CASRKLTGILTEAFF. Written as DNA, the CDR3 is TGTGCCAGCCGGAAGCTAACAGGGATTCTCACTGAAGCTTTCTTT.

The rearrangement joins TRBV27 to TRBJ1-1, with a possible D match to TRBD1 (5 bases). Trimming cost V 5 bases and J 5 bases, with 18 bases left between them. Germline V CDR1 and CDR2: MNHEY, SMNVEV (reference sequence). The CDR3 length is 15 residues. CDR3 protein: CASSMPGRGGTEAFF. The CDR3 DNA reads TGTGCCAGCAGTATGCCGGGCCGGGGGGGGACTGAAGCTTTCTTT.